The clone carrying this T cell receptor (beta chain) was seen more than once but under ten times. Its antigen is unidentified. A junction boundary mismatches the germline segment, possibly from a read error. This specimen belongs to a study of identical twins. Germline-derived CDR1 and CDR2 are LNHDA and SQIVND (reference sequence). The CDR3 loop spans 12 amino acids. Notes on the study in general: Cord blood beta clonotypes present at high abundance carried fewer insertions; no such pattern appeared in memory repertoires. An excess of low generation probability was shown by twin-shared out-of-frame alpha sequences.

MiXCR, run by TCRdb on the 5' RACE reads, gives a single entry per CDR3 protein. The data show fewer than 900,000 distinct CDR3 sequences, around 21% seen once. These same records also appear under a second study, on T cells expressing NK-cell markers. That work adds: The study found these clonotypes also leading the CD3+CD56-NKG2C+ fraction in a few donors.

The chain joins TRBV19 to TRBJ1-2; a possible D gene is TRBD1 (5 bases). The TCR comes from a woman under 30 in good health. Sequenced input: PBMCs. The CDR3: CASSMSPMGLCF. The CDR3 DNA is TGTGCCAGTAGTATGTCCCCCATGGGGCTCTGCTTC. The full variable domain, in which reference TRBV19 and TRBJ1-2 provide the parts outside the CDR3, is DGGITQSPKYLFRKEGQNVTLSCEQNLNHDAMYWYRQDPGQGLRLIYYSQIVNDFQKGDIAEGYSVSREKKESFPLTVTSAQKNPTAFYLCASSMSPMGLCFGSGTRLTVV.